Sequencing of this T cell receptor (beta chain) was carried out in a study of blood T cell repertoires in COVID-19. Original methodology: How many nucleated cells were present was estimated from reference gene primer amplification. TCRdb's copy holds only in-frame clones and misses some; the assay was immunoSEQ multiplex PCR. That table supplies the V and J calls and clone size; D and trimming were determined from the DNA. Among about 160,000 clones, roughly 90% were seen once, and the ten largest hold about 6.6%. The V and J ends lost 5 bases and 1 base, in that order; junction bases with no gene match: 6. Per the germline V gene, CDR1 is SGHAT and CDR2 is FQNNGV. The CDR3 totals 16 residues.

The clonotype originates from a woman aged 45 to 65 who had recovered from COVID-19. Sequencing was carried out using PBMCs or T cells enriched from blood (not recorded which). The chain links TRBV11-2 to TRBJ2-1; the match to TRBD2 covers 9 bases. This CDR3 reads CASSPPTSGSYNEQFF. CDR3 DNA sequence: TGTGCCAGCAGCCCCCCTACTAGCGGGTCCTACAATGAGCAGTTCTTC.